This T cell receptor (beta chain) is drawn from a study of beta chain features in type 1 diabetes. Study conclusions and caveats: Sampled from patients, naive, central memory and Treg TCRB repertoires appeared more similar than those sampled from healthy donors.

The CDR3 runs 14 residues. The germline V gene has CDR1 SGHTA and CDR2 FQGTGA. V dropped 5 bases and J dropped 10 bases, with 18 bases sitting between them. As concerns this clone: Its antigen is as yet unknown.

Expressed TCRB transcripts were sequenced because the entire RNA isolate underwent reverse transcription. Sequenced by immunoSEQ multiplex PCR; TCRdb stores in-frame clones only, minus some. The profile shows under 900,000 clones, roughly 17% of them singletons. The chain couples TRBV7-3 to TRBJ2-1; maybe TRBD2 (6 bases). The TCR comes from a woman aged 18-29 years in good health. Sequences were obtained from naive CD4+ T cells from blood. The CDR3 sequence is CASSRSDGSREQFF. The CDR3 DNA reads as TGTGCCAGCAGCCGTTCGGACGGGAGTCGCGAGCAGTTCTTC.